This TCR beta chain was found in a study of blood T cell repertoires in COVID-19. The CDR3 runs to 13 residues. V gave up 5 bases and J gave up 7 bases, with 11 bases separating them. CDR1 and CDR2 (germline): LGHDT, YNNKEL (reference sequence). Profiled with immunoSEQ multiplex PCR; TCRdb holds only in-frame clones, not every one. The table lists around 330,000 clones, 89% of them singletons. The chain is built from TRBV3-1 (or the pseudogene TRBV3-2) and TRBJ1-4, with D tentatively TRBD1 (5 bases). The TCR comes from a man aged 60-69 years who had recovered from COVID-19. The sample consisted of PBMCs or T cells enriched from blood (not recorded which). This CDR3 reads CASSTRGGEKLFF. The CDR3 DNA reads as TGTGCCAGCAGCACAAGGGGAGGTGAAAAACTGTTTTTT.